A single sample is the source of the 25 T cell receptor beta chains below, sequenced in a study of vaccination effects on CD4 cells after COVID-19. Their cognate antigens are unknown. Viral peptide pools were used in the ViraFEST assay to expand antigen-specific CD4+ T cells, and sequencing came afterward. A 10-day culture period preceded the isolation of CD4+ T cells. Nobody among the vaccine recipients had prior SARS-CoV-2 infection (nucleocapsid antibodies were negative). The repertoire was sequenced with immunoSEQ multiplex PCR; TCRdb's copy has only in-frame clones and lacks some. The data show roughly 67,000 clones, roughly 79% seen once. Sample: CD4+ T cells from PBMCs cultured with SARS-CoV-2 spike peptides, taken before COVID-19 vaccination. Every receptor here comes from a human donor who received a COVID-19 vaccine.

The CDR3 DNA sequence: TGTGCCATCAGATACGGGACAGCCTACAATGAGCAGTTCTTC. Amino acids: CAIRYGTAYNEQFF. This chain links TRBV10-3 with TRBJ2-1, with TRBD1 identical over 7 bases. Germline trimming cut 6 bases from V and 2 bases from J; bases unmatched to any gene: 4. The CDR3 runs 14 residues. Germline CDR1 and CDR2: ENHRY and SYGVKD.

The CDR3 is CASSLPQGTNNEKLFF. The CDR3 DNA reads TGCGCCAGCAGCTTACCACAGGGGACTAATAATGAAAAACTGTTTTTT. V is TRBV5-1 and J is TRBJ1-4; 7 nucleotides agree with TRBD1. Germline CDR1 and CDR2: SGHRS and YFSETQ. V lost 2 bases and J lost 4; bases outside the gene matches: 8. CDR3 length: 16 residues.

The CDR3 loop is CASSRLRIDTGELFF. Here the CDR3 DNA reads TGTGCCAGCAGCCGGCTGAGAATCGACACCGGGGAGCTGTTTTTT. V gene TRBV5-5 combines with J gene TRBJ2-2; D unresolved. V shed 4 bases and J shed 3 bases, with 13 bases lying between them. Germline CDR1 SGHKS, CDR2 YYEKEE (reference sequence). The CDR3 has 15 amino acids.

This clone appeared a few times. The chain carries TRBV19 and TRBJ1-2; 9 bases agree with TRBD1. CDR1 and CDR2 (germline): LNHDA, SQIVND (reference sequence). The junction had 11 bases not matched to a gene; V was cut back by 4 bases and J by 8 bases. The CDR3 sequence is 15 residues long. The CDR3 loop reads CASSTTGTGYSGYTF. The CDR3 bases are TGTGCCAGTAGTACGACCGGGACAGGGTATTCCGGCTACACCTTC.

This clone was counted a single time. J is TRBJ2-1 and V is TRBV5-1; weak D call: TRBD2 (6 bases). The CDR3 is made up of 15 amino acids. V shed 0 bases and J shed 0 bases, with 7 bases lying between them. Germline CDR1 and CDR2: SGHRS and YFSETQ. The CDR3 coding sequence is TGCGCCAGCAGCTTGGCCGGGAGCTCCTACAATGAGCAGTTCTTC. This encodes CASSLAGSSYNEQFF.

J is TRBJ2-2 and V is TRBV9, with 7 bases matching TRBD1. Germline V gene data show CDR1 as SGDLS and CDR2 as YYNGEE. V dropped 5 bases and J dropped 0; count of bases not matched to a gene: 4. This CDR3 has 15 amino acids. The CDR3 nucleotides read TGTGCCAGCAGTAGAGGGGGCACGAACACCGGGGAGCTGTTTTTT. Amino acid sequence: CASSRGGTNTGELFF. The variable domain in full, completed from reference TRBV9 and TRBJ2-2, reads DSGVTQTPKHLITATGQRVTLRCSPRSGDLSVYWYQQSLDQGLQFLIQYYNGEERAKGNILERFSAQQFPDLHSELNLSSLELGDSALYFCASSRGGTNTGELFFGEGSRLTVL.

The chain uses TRBV28 and TRBJ1-2, with TRBD1 matching 7 bases. V was pared by 8 bases and J by 8 bases, with 8 bases of the junction left unmatched. CDR1 and CDR2 (germline): MDHEN, SYDVKM. The CDR3 spans 12 residues. In DNA, the CDR3 is TGTGCCAGCGGGACAGCCCTCAAAGGCTACACCTTC. This translates into CASGTALKGYTF.

The V call is TRBV12-3 or TRBV12-4, the J call TRBJ2-3, with D possibly TRBD1 on 6 matching bases. This CDR3 contains 13 residues. V was pared by 6 bases and J by 5 bases, with 12 bases between. This CDR3 is CASRPTGIDTQYF. The CDR3 DNA sequence: TGTGCCAGCAGACCCACAGGGATAGATACGCAGTATTTT.

This clone was observed once. The V and J genes are TRBV18 and TRBJ2-3, with D uncertain. The CDR3 spans 12 residues. The V gene lost 6 bases and the J gene lost 0 bases, with 4 bases spanning the gap. The germline V gene encodes CDR1 KGHSH and CDR2 LQKENI. The CDR3 DNA follows: TGTGCCAGCTCCCTCAGCACAGATACGCAGTATTTT. Residues: CASSLSTDTQYF. The full variable domain, completed using reference TRBV18 and TRBJ2-3, is NAGVMQNPRHLVRRRGQEARLRCSPMKGHSHVYWYRQLPEEGLKFMVYLQKENIIDESGMPKERFSAEFPKEGPSILRIQQVVRGDSAAYFCASSLSTDTQYFGPGTRLTVL.

The chain is built from TRBV7-9 and TRBJ1-1; TRBD1 matches at 9 bases. V shed 5 bases, J shed 6 bases, and the junction held 7 bases outside the gene matches. This CDR3 has 14 amino acids. Looked up from germline, CDR1 is SEHNR and CDR2 is FQNEAQ (reference sequence). CDR3 in DNA: TGTGCCAGCAGCCCCCGGAGACAGGGGGCTGAAGCTTTCTTT. Encoded protein: CASSPRRQGAEAFF.

V gene TRBV11-2 combines with J gene TRBJ1-1; no reliable D call. V dropped 5 bases and J dropped 5 bases, with 12 bases sitting between them. Germline V gene lookup returns CDR1 SGHAT and CDR2 FQNNGV. The CDR3 runs to 13 residues. The CDR3 DNA is TGTGCCAGCAGCCAATCCAGAGGAACTGAAGCTTTCTTT. Encoded protein: CASSQSRGTEAFF.

The chain is built from TRBV5-1 and TRBJ2-3; 11 bases map to TRBD2. The CDR3 has 18 amino acids. J lost 1 base, V lost 0 bases, and 7 bases had no gene match. Germline V gene lookup returns CDR1 SGHRS and CDR2 YFSETQ. Here the CDR3 reads CASSLGRPLAGGTDTQYF. CDR3 coding DNA: TGCGCCAGCAGCTTGGGGAGGCCACTAGCGGGGGGCACAGATACGCAGTATTTT.

Details on this clone: One junction end disagrees with the germline gene, perhaps due to a read error. This chain uses TRBV4-1 with TRBJ2-5; D possibly corresponds to TRBD2 (6 bases). The germline gives CDR1 MGHRA, CDR2 YSYEKL. The CDR3 is 13 amino acids. CDR3 sequence (DNA): TGCGCCAGCAGACAAGGAGGGTTGGAGACCCAGTACTTC. It is translated as CASRQGGLETQYF.

V and J are TRBV2 and TRBJ2-1; D assignment may be TRBD1 or TRBD2 (5 bases each). The ends were cut back, 6 bases at V and 4 bases at J, with 7 bases in the middle. Germline V gives CDR1 SNHLY, CDR2 FYNNEI. There are 12 residues in the CDR3. The CDR3, as DNA: TGTGCCAGCAGGGGGGAATACAATGAGCAGTTCTTC. It codes for CASRGEYNEQFF.

The chain links TRBV2 to TRBJ2-7; D is uncertain. The V gene's germline CDR1 is SNHLY and CDR2 FYNNEI. The V and J ends lost 7 bases and 2 bases respectively, with 21 bases between them. The CDR3 runs 16 residues. For the CDR3, the DNA is TGTGCCAGCACCGGATTACATCTTTCCCGCACCTACGAGCAGTACGTC. This sequence encodes CASTGLHLSRTYEQYV.

The rearrangement uses TRBV5-1 and TRBJ2-1; D perhaps matches TRBD2 (6 bases). The V end lost 5 bases, the J end lost 5 bases, and 14 bases lay between the germline ends. This CDR3 has 14 residues. Germline V CDR1 and CDR2: SGHRS, YFSETQ. CDR3 bases: TGCGCCAGCAGTCGGGGGAACAAGGACAATGAGCAGTTCTTC. Translated: CASSRGNKDNEQFF.

This clone occurred a few times. J is TRBJ1-2 and V is TRBV3-1 (or the pseudogene TRBV3-2); TRBD1 is a possible D gene (5 bases). From germline, CDR1 is LGHDT and CDR2 YNNKEL (reference sequence). CDR3 size: 15 residues. Trimming took 0 bases from V and 7 from J, leaving 15 bases between them. The CDR3 is CASSQEFGGLGGYTF. The DNA of the CDR3 is TGTGCCAGCAGCCAAGAGTTTGGGGGACTAGGTGGCTACACCTTC.

The rearrangement links TRBV5-1 to TRBJ2-1, with 8 bases identical to TRBD2. This CDR3 is 16 amino acids long. Germline V gene data show CDR1 as SGHRS and CDR2 as YFSETQ. With 4 bases clipped from V and 3 bases from J, the junction kept 9 bases outside the gene matches. CDR3 nucleotides: TGCGCCAGCAGCCGGGGGGCGGGGGGCGTCTACAATGAGCAGTTCTTC. This sequence encodes CASSRGAGGVYNEQFF.

This rearrangement joins TRBV7-3 to TRBJ2-3; D unresolved. The germline CDR1 and CDR2 sequences are SGHTA and FQGTGA. The length of the CDR3 is 14 residues. V was trimmed by 5 bases and J by 1 base, leaving 10 bases between them. The chain's CDR3 is CASSVSLGTDTQYF. The DNA of the CDR3 is TGTGCCAGCAGCGTTTCCCTGGGCACAGATACGCAGTATTTT.

The CDR3 DNA sequence: TGTGCCAGCCCAGGTGACCGGGCTTTCTTT. It translates to CASPGDRAFF. The V and J genes are TRBV5-8 and TRBJ1-1, with D hard to call. The germline V gene has CDR1 SGHTS and CDR2 YDEGEE. The CDR3 runs to 10 residues. V was trimmed by 7 bases and J by 11 bases, leaving 12 bases between them.

The rearrangement joins TRBV7-3 to TRBJ1-1, with 7 bases aligning to TRBD1. Trimming took 1 base from V and 8 from J; bases not matched to a gene: 4. The CDR3 loop spans 13 amino acids. Germline CDR1 is SGHTA and CDR2 is FQGTGA. The CDR3 reads CASSLNRGGEAFF. As DNA, the CDR3 is TGTGCCAGCAGCTTAAACAGGGGAGGGGAAGCTTTCTTT.

The rearrangement uses TRBV5-1 and TRBJ1-1; TRBD1 matches 9 bases. V lost 0 bases and J lost 3; bases outside the gene matches: 3. CDR1 is SGHRS and CDR2 is YFSETQ in the germline V gene. This CDR3 spans 15 amino acids. CDR3 DNA: TGCGCCAGCAGCTTGGCACGGACAGGGGACACTGAAGCTTTCTTT. Translated: CASSLARTGDTEAFF.

The rearrangement joins TRBV5-5 to TRBJ1-2, with 9 bases matching TRBD1. This CDR3 has 16 amino acids. Germline assignment: CDR1 SGHKS and CDR2 YYEKEE (reference sequence). V was clipped by 3 bases and J by 2 bases; unmatched bases: 8. The CDR3 reads CASSWPLTGGNYGYTF. The CDR3 nucleotides read TGTGCCAGCAGCTGGCCCCTTACAGGGGGCAACTATGGCTACACCTTC.

The genes are TRBV6-1 and TRBJ1-1, with D perhaps matching TRBD1 (5 bases). The germline CDR1 and CDR2 sequences are MNHNS and SASEGT. The V end lost 5 bases, the J end lost 4 bases, and 20 bases lay between the germline ends. The CDR3 has 16 residues. As DNA, the CDR3 is TGTGCCAGCAGTCAAGGGGTTGGGCGGGGGGGCACTGAAGCTTTCTTT. It is translated as CASSQGVGRGGTEAFF.

The chain links TRBV24-1 to TRBJ1-1; 11 nucleotides align to TRBD1. Germline V gene sequence: CDR1 KGHDR, CDR2 SFDVKD. The trim removed 5 bases at V and 4 bases at J, leaving 2 bases unmatched. This CDR3 has 14 amino acids. In DNA form, the CDR3 reads TGTGCCACCAGTGGGGACAGGGGGGCCACTGAAGCTTTCTTT. Translated: CATSGDRGATEAFF.